Listed below are T cell receptor beta chains from one sample, sequenced in a study of blood T cell repertoires in COVID-19. Assay used: immunoSEQ multiplex PCR; TCRdb lists only in-frame clones, some missing. Found here are tens of thousands of clones, less than 90% of them singletons; the top ten hold around 1.2%. Sequencing input: peripheral blood. The receptors were sampled from a man aged 60-69 years with acute or convalescent COVID-19. The CDR3 runs from the conserved cysteine through the conserved F or W. The D gene is left open where the match is weak. Clone sizes are given selectively: once, few, many, or a class where the clone is expanded.

clone size	D gene	V gene	J gene	CDR3 DNA	CDR3 protein
.	.	TRBV27	TRBJ2-1	TGTGCCAGCAGCACAGGAATCAATGAGCAGTTCTTC	CASSTGINEQFF
.	TRBD1	TRBV7-9	TRBJ1-5	TGTGCCAGCAGTAATTCAGGGGGCCCTCAGCCCCAGCATTTT	CASSNSGGPQPQHF
.	TRBD1	TRBV28	TRBJ2-1	TGTGCCACCGAGAGCCGGGACAGGGTCTACAATGAGCAGTTCTTC	CATESRDRVYNEQFF
.	TRBD1	TRBV19	TRBJ2-3	TGTGCCAGTGCAGGACAGGGCGGCTGGGATACGCAGTATTTT	CASAGQGGWDTQYF
.	.	TRBV19	TRBJ1-2	TGTGCCAGTAGTATGGGGTACAGGGCCGGCTATGGCTACACCTTC	CASSMGYRAGYGYTF
.	TRBD1	TRBV6-1	TRBJ1-3	TGTGCCAGCAGTGGCTACCGGACAGGGGTCAACTCTGGAAACACCATATATTTT	CASSGYRTGVNSGNTIYF
.	.	TRBV5-1	TRBJ2-7	TGCGCCAGCAGCTTAGCAGGGGCCTCCTACGAGCAGTACTTC	CASSLAGASYEQYF
.	.	TRBV3-1/TRBV3-2	TRBJ1-5	TGTGCCAGCAGCCAAGATGCAGGAGGATCGGCCGGCGCCCAGCATTTT	CASSQDAGGSAGAQHF
.	TRBD1	TRBV6-5	TRBJ2-7	TGTGCCAGCAGGTTAACAGGGGATTCCTACGAGCAGTACTTC	CASRLTGDSYEQYF
.	.	TRBV18	TRBJ1-1	TGTGCCAGCTCACCTCGGCAGGAATACAACACTGAAGCTTTCTTT	CASSPRQEYNTEAFF
.	TRBD2	TRBV11-2	TRBJ2-3	TGTGCCAGCAGCTTATGGTCGCGGGGGTTATCTAGCACAGATACGCAGTATTTT	CASSLWSRGLSSTDTQYF
.	TRBD1	TRBV5-5	TRBJ2-2	TGTGCCAGCAGCTTCACAGGGGACACCGGGGAGCTGTTTTTT	CASSFTGDTGELFF
.	TRBD1	TRBV7-9	TRBJ1-3	TGTGCCAGCAGCTACATACAGGGGGCCGGAAACACCATATATTTT	CASSYIQGAGNTIYF
.	.	TRBV7-2	TRBJ1-3	TGTGCCAGCAGCTTATGGGGGGACTCTGGAAACACCATATATTTT	CASSLWGDSGNTIYF
.	.	TRBV4-3	TRBJ1-2	TGCGCCAGCAGCCTAGGTCAGGGGTGGGAACATGGCTACACCTTC	CASSLGQGWEHGYTF
.	.	TRBV7-8	TRBJ2-1	TGTGCCAGCAGCACCTGGGGCGAGGCCTACAATGAGCAGTTCTTC	CASSTWGEAYNEQFF
.	.	TRBV7-2	TRBJ1-1	TGTGCCAGCAGCTTAGGAGGGCGTGGAAGGACTGAAGCTTTCTTT	CASSLGGRGRTEAFF
.	TRBD2	TRBV2	TRBJ2-3	TGTGCCAGCAGTGTGGGACTAGTGTTAGATACGCAGTATTTT	CASSVGLVLDTQYF
.	.	TRBV27	TRBJ1-1	TGTGCCAGCAGTTTATCGACTGGGTACACTGAAGCTTTCTTT	CASSLSTGYTEAFF
.	.	TRBV28	TRBJ1-6	TGTGCCAGCAGTTTAACAGGGCCCTCGCCTTCGCCACCCCTCCACTTT	CASSLTGPSPSPPLHF
.	.	TRBV7-9	TRBJ2-7	TGTGCCAGCAGCTTAGGAGGGGGTTCCTACGAGCAGTACTTC	CASSLGGGSYEQYF
.	TRBD1	TRBV5-1	TRBJ2-7	TGCGCCAGCAGCTTGTCTCTCGGGACAGCTTCCTACGAGCAGTACTTC	CASSLSLGTASYEQYF
.	TRBD2	TRBV6-6	TRBJ2-5	TGTGCCAGCAGTCAATCCCCTGGACTAGCGGGGGATAAAGAGACCCAGTACTTC	CASSQSPGLAGDKETQYF
.	TRBD1	TRBV11-2	TRBJ1-6	TGTGCCAGCAGCATAAGACAGGGGAATTCACCCCTCCACTTT	CASSIRQGNSPLHF
.	.	TRBV5-1	TRBJ2-7	TGCGCCAGCAGCTTGGTGGAATCCGGGACACTTGAGCAGTACTTC	CASSLVESGTLEQYF
.	TRBD2	TRBV4-3	TRBJ2-2	TGCGCCAGCAGCCAAGATCACAGAAGCGGGGGGACGAACACCGGGGAGCTGTTTTTT	CASSQDHRSGGTNTGELFF
.	.	TRBV7-8	TRBJ2-1	TGTGCCAGCAGCTATCGGACAGAAAGCAATGAGCAGTTCTTC	CASSYRTESNEQFF
.	.	TRBV14	TRBJ2-7	TGTGCCAGCAGCCTCCCCAGGAGGGGGCCCTACGAGCAGTACTTC	CASSLPRRGPYEQYF
.	TRBD1	TRBV9	TRBJ1-1	TGTGCCAGCAGCGTAGCGCAGGGGGTGAACACTGAAGCTTTCTTT	CASSVAQGVNTEAFF
.	TRBD1	TRBV28	TRBJ2-4	TGTGCCAGCAGTGCCCAGGGGGTAGCCAAAAACATTCAGTACTTC	CASSAQGVAKNIQYF
.	.	TRBV6-2/TRBV6-3	TRBJ2-3	TGTGCCAGCAGTGGCAGGGGGGCCACAGATACGCAGTATTTT	CASSGRGATDTQYF
.	TRBD1	TRBV7-9	TRBJ2-5	TGTGCCAGCAGCTCGACAGGGGGAAGAGAGACCCAGTACTTC	CASSSTGGRETQYF
once	TRBD1	TRBV7-8	TRBJ1-4	TGTGCCAGCAGCCCCGACAGGGCCCTTTGGGAAAAACTGTTTTTT	CASSPDRALWEKLFF
.	.	TRBV2	TRBJ1-4	TGTGCCAGCAGCGAAGGGGCCAGTGCAACTAATGAAAAACTGTTTTTT	CASSEGASATNEKLFF
once	TRBD1	TRBV6-5	TRBJ1-4	TGTGCCAGCATCGAACAGGGGTTAGGTGAAAAACTGTTTTTT	CASIEQGLGEKLFF
.	TRBD1	TRBV11-3	TRBJ2-7	TGTGCCAGCAGCCTACAGGGGGCACCCTACGAGCAGTACTTC	CASSLQGAPYEQYF
.	.	TRBV19	TRBJ1-1	TGTGCCAGTAGGGGTTCAGGGGTTCGGACTGAAGCTTTCTTT	CASRGSGVRTEAFF
.	.	TRBV10-3	TRBJ2-1	TGTGCCATCAGCGGGGGCGGGGGACCCAATGAGCAGTTCTTC	CAISGGGGPNEQFF
.	.	TRBV5-4	TRBJ2-3	TGTGCCAGCAGCCTGCCGGGGTATAGACAGGGAGGAAAAGATACGCAGTATTTT	CASSLPGYRQGGKDTQYF
.	TRBD1	TRBV4-3	TRBJ2-7	TGCGCCAGTACCCGGGACAGGGGAACCTACGAGCAGTACTTC	CASTRDRGTYEQYF
.	TRBD2	TRBV4-1	TRBJ2-7	TGCGCCAGCAGCCAAGATCCTAGCGGCCGCTCCTACGAGCAGTACTTC	CASSQDPSGRSYEQYF
.	TRBD1	TRBV4-1	TRBJ1-5	TGCGCCAGCAGCCAAGGGGGACAGGGAGGGAATCAGCCCCAGCATTTT	CASSQGGQGGNQPQHF
.	.	TRBV7-9	TRBJ2-5	TGTGCCAGCAATTATCAGTACCAAGAGACCCAGTACTTC	CASNYQYQETQYF
.	TRBD2	TRBV7-9	TRBJ2-7	TGTGCCAGCAGATCTGGGACTAGCGGGAGTTACGAGCAGTACTTC	CASRSGTSGSYEQYF
few	TRBD1	TRBV27	TRBJ1-4	TGTGCCAGCAGGGACAGGGGGCGGAATGAAAAACTGTTTTTT	CASRDRGRNEKLFF